These 21 T cell receptor beta chains were sequenced from one sample in a study of cytotoxic CD8 clonotypes in ibrutinib-treated CLL. TCRdb keeps only in-frame clones here, not all; method: immunoSEQ multiplex PCR. The data contain about 140,000 clones, 70% to 90% of them seen just once; the ten biggest clones take up 7.6%. The source was PBMCs, collected after 36 months of ibrutinib treatment. These receptor sequences come from a human donor with chronic lymphocytic leukemia.

This clone was detected only a few times. Other DNA sequences of this sample code for an identical CDR3. V gene TRBV5-1 combines with J gene TRBJ1-1; no clear D gene. The ends were cut back, 0 bases at V and 2 bases at J, with 8 bases in the middle. The germline V gene has CDR1 SGHRS and CDR2 YFSETQ. CDR3 length: 14 amino acids. CDR3 in amino acids: CASSLGRLNTEAFF. The CDR3 DNA follows: TGCGCCAGCAGCTTGGGACGGCTAAACACTGAAGCTTTCTTT.

This chain connects TRBV18 to TRBJ2-1; 12 positions agree with TRBD1. The CDR3 has 16 residues. Trimming at V came to 2 bases and at J to 8 bases, leaving 7 bases not matched to a gene. Germline values: CDR1 KGHSH, CDR2 LQKENI. The CDR3 DNA reads as TGTGCCAGCTCACCATTACCGGGACAGGGGGCGCATGAGCAGTTCTTC. It is translated as CASSPLPGQGAHEQFF.

The rearrangement links TRBV18 to TRBJ2-2, with 12 bases identical to TRBD2. This CDR3 comprises 18 residues. The ends lost 3 bases at V and 4 bases at J; junction bases unmatched: 9. Germline CDR1 reads KGHSH; CDR2 reads LQKENI. The CDR3 loop is CASSPRLAGGPTTGELFF. DNA of the CDR3: TGTGCCAGCTCACCGAGGCTAGCGGGAGGGCCGACCACCGGGGAGCTGTTTTTT.

The CDR3 spells CASSLGGPVQNEKLFF. The CDR3 nucleotides read TGTGCCAGCAGCTTGGGGGGGCCTGTACAGAATGAAAAACTGTTTTTT. The rearrangement joins TRBV5-6 to TRBJ1-4; maybe TRBD1 (6 bases). CDR1 and CDR2 from the germline V gene are SGHDT and YYEEEE. V lost 0 bases to trimming and J lost 5 bases, with 14 bases between them. The CDR3 extends over 16 amino acids.

This clone was found a few times. This sequence joins TRBV11-2 and TRBJ1-2, with D perhaps matching TRBD1 (5 bases). V dropped 7 bases and J dropped 4 bases, with 16 bases sitting between them. CDR1 SGHAT and CDR2 FQNNGV come from the germline V gene. The CDR3 is 14 residues long. CDR3 nucleotide sequence: TGTGCCAGCAACGTTGGGGGGTCCCGCTATGGCTACACCTTC. Translating it yields CASNVGGSRYGYTF.

This clone was seen once. The chain has TRBV7-9 and TRBJ2-7; tentatively, D is TRBD1 or TRBD2 (5 bases each). The V end was cut by 4 bases, the J end by 3 bases, with 10 bases between. Per the germline V gene, CDR1 is SEHNR and CDR2 is FQNEAQ (reference sequence). The CDR3 is 13 amino acids. Written as DNA, the CDR3 is TGTGCCAGCAGCTCCTGGGGGAACTACGAGCAGTACTTC. It specifies CASSSWGNYEQYF. The full variable domain, with the rest looked up from reference TRBV7-9 and TRBJ2-7, is DTGVSQNPRHKITKRGQNVTFRCDPISEHNRLYWYRQTLGQGPEFLTYFQNEAQLEKSRLLSDRFSAERPKGSFSTLEIQRTEQGDSAMYLCASSSWGNYEQYFGPGTRLTVT.

This chain uses TRBV30 with TRBJ2-3; TRBD2 aligns across 7 bases. The CDR3 has 15 residues. Germline loops: CDR1 GTSNPN, CDR2 SVGIG (reference sequence). Losses at the gene ends were 2 bases for V and 1 base for J; bases not matched to a gene: 6. The CDR3 bases are TGTGCCTGGAGTACCGGCGGGAGCGGCACAGATACGCAGTATTTT. Its protein product is CAWSTGGSGTDTQYF.

The genes are TRBV14 and TRBJ2-5, with D perhaps assigned TRBD1 or TRBD2 (6 bases each). V lost 2 bases and J lost 2, with 21 bases in between. CDR1 is SGHDN and CDR2 is FVKESK in the germline V gene. This CDR3 spans 18 amino acids. DNA of the CDR3: TGTGCCAGCAGCCAAAGGGACTGGCTTTTTACAGGGCAAGAGACCCAGTACTTC. This translates into CASSQRDWLFTGQETQYF. Full variable domain (rest looked up from reference TRBV14 and TRBJ2-5): EAGVTQFPSHSVIEKGQTVTLRCDPISGHDNLYWYRRVMGKEIKFLLHFVKESKQDESGMPNNRFLAERTGGTYSTLKVQPAELEDSGVYFCASSQRDWLFTGQETQYFGPGTRLLVL.

The rearrangement uses TRBV18 and TRBJ1-1, with 8 bases that match TRBD1. V dropped 6 bases and J dropped 6; count of bases not matched to a gene: 9. CDR1 and CDR2 from the germline V gene are KGHSH and LQKENI. This CDR3 has 14 amino acids. The CDR3 here is CASSETGATAEAFF. Here the CDR3 DNA reads TGTGCCAGCTCCGAGACAGGGGCAACCGCTGAAGCTTTCTTT.

The CDR3 coding sequence is TGTGCCAGCAGGGGGAGTTCAGATACGCAGTATTTT. Encoded protein: CASRGSSDTQYF. V gene TRBV9 combines with J gene TRBJ2-3, with D possibly matching TRBD2 (5 bases). This CDR3 contains 12 residues. Trimming stripped 5 bases from V and 4 bases from J, with 8 bases between. Germline CDR1 and CDR2: SGDLS and YYNGEE.

This clone has a handful of counts. This chain connects TRBV10-3 to TRBJ1-2; D may be TRBD1 (6 bases). Germline lookup yields CDR1 ENHRY and CDR2 SYGVKD. V lost 10 bases to trimming and J lost 8 bases, with 17 bases between them. The CDR3 extends over 12 amino acids. The CDR3 region is CATRVAGEGYTF. The CDR3 nucleotides read TGTGCCACCCGAGTGGCAGGGGAAGGCTACACCTTC.

The genes are TRBV9 and TRBJ2-7, with 10 positions matching TRBD2. CDR3 size: 16 residues. From germline, CDR1 is SGDLS and CDR2 YYNGEE. Losses at the gene ends were 3 bases for V and 7 bases for J; bases not matched to a gene: 13. This chain's CDR3 is CASSEGVAGGRGEQYF. Here the CDR3 DNA reads TGTGCCAGCAGCGAGGGGGTAGCGGGAGGCCGAGGAGAGCAGTACTTC.

V is TRBV4-1 and J is TRBJ1-5, with 12 bases fitting TRBD1. The CDR3 consists of 17 residues. CDR1 MGHRA and CDR2 YSYEKL come from the germline V gene. With V trimmed by 3 bases and J by 7 bases, 10 bases remained unmatched. In DNA form, the CDR3 reads TGCGCCAGCAGCCAGCGACCGGGACAGGGGGCGAGACAGCCCCAGCATTTT. Amino acids: CASSQRPGQGARQPQHF.

The table lists this clone with a count of one. This chain joins TRBV4-2 and TRBJ2-2, with D perhaps TRBD1 (8 bases). Germline CDR1 LGHNA, CDR2 YNFKEQ. This CDR3 is 16 amino acids long. Trimming cost V 4 bases and J 8 bases, with 20 bases left between them. CDR3 protein: CASSREAGQASGELFF. The CDR3 DNA is TGTGCCAGCAGCCGAGAAGCGGGACAGGCCTCAGGGGAGCTGTTTTTT.

This rearrangement joins TRBV28 to TRBJ2-3; perhaps TRBD2 as D (7 bases). Per germline, CDR1 MDHEN and CDR2 SYDVKM. V was pared by 5 bases and J by 4 bases, with 22 bases between. The CDR3 consists of 17 residues. CDR3 sequence reads: CASSPTLAGGAADTQYF. CDR3 sequence (DNA): TGTGCCAGCAGTCCTACCTTAGCTGGGGGGGCCGCAGATACGCAGTATTTT.

This sequence joins TRBV29-1 and TRBJ2-7, with D tentatively TRBD2 (6 bases). CDR1 SQVTM and CDR2 ANQGSEA come from the germline V gene. The CDR3 contains 14 residues. Trimming removed 6 bases at V and 0 bases at J, with 15 bases between. The CDR3 sequence is CSVMGLTSSYEQYF. The DNA for the CDR3 is TGCAGCGTCATGGGACTTACCAGCTCCTACGAGCAGTACTTC.

This clone was observed a handful of times. The chain recombines TRBV25-1 with TRBJ2-7; D possibly corresponds to TRBD1 (6 bases). Germline loops: CDR1 MGHDK, CDR2 SYGVNS. This CDR3 is built from 14 residues. Trimming left V 11 bases short and J 5 bases short, with 22 bases between. The CDR3, as DNA: TGTGCCTCCCCTACCCACCAAGGGGGAGACGAGCAGTACTTC. Translating gives CASPTHQGGDEQYF.

The chain links TRBV5-4 to TRBJ2-6; 11 bases fit TRBD2. J was trimmed by 0 bases and V by 2 bases; bases with no gene match: 4. CDR1 and CDR2 (germline): SGHNT, YYREEE (reference sequence). The CDR3 consists of 18 residues. The CDR3 region has the DNA TGTGCCAGCAGCTTAACTAGCGGGGGTCGCTCTGGGGCCAACGTCCTGACTTTC. Encoded protein: CASSLTSGGRSGANVLTF.

V gene TRBV6-1 combines with J gene TRBJ1-5, with D possibly TRBD1 on 6 matching bases. Germline loops: CDR1 MNHNS, CDR2 SASEGT. The CDR3 loop spans 13 amino acids. V dropped 3 bases and J dropped 9 bases, with 12 bases sitting between them. CDR3 residues: CASSERQDLPQHF. CDR3 bases: TGTGCCAGCAGTGAGCGACAGGATCTGCCCCAGCATTTT.

The chain uses TRBV7-9 and TRBJ2-5, with D maybe TRBD1 (5 bases). This CDR3 is 15 amino acids long. Trimming left V 2 bases short and J 5 bases short, with 15 bases between. Germline CDR1 is SEHNR and CDR2 is FQNEAQ (reference sequence). CDR3 nucleotides: TGTGCCAGCAGCTTAACGATGGGGCCCGCGGAGACCCAGTACTTC. Translated, it gives CASSLTMGPAETQYF.

This clone was observed a few times. The V call is TRBV2, the J call TRBJ1-1; D unclear. The germline V gene has CDR1 SNHLY and CDR2 FYNNEI. Trimming removed 6 bases at V and 11 bases at J, with 16 bases between. This CDR3 has 12 amino acids. CDR3 sequence reads: CASRGTGFMAFF. The DNA for the CDR3 is TGTGCCAGCAGGGGAACGGGGTTCATGGCTTTCTTT.